This T cell receptor beta chain comes out of a study of cytomegalovirus exposure and HLA in healthy donors. Study results and caveats: Owing to their indistinguishability, certain V segments, notably TRBV6-2 and TRBV6-3, were excluded. Earlier analysis found most TCR beta V segments productive about 87% or about 30% of the time.

Concerning this clone itself: Antigen specificity is unknown.

Trimming removed 0 bases from V and 4 bases from J; junction bases left unmatched: 19. Germline assignment: CDR1 SGHTA and CDR2 FQGNSA. This CDR3 spans 20 amino acids. PCR was performed using 60 Vbeta and 13 Jbeta primers. Using immunoSEQ multiplex PCR, the repertoire was profiled, and TCRdb retains in-frame clones only, with some absent. The profile shows roughly 150,000 clones, 70% to 85% of them singletons. This chain connects TRBV7-2 to TRBJ2-7; 9 nucleotides match TRBD1. Input material: PBMCs. This clonotype was obtained from a woman aged 50 to 65 in good health and CMV-seropositive. DNA of the CDR3: TGTGCCAGCAGCTTAGCACCTCTGGCGACGCTTGCGGACAGGGGATACGAGCAGTACTTC. This sequence encodes CASSLAPLATLADRGYEQYF. The whole variable domain, filled in from reference TRBV7-2 and TRBJ2-7, reads GAGVSQSPSNKVTEKGKDVELRCDPISGHTALYWYRQSLGQGLEFLIYFQGNSAPDKSGLPSDRFSAERTGGSVSTLTIQRTQQEDSAVYLCASSLAPLATLADRGYEQYFGPGTRLTVT.